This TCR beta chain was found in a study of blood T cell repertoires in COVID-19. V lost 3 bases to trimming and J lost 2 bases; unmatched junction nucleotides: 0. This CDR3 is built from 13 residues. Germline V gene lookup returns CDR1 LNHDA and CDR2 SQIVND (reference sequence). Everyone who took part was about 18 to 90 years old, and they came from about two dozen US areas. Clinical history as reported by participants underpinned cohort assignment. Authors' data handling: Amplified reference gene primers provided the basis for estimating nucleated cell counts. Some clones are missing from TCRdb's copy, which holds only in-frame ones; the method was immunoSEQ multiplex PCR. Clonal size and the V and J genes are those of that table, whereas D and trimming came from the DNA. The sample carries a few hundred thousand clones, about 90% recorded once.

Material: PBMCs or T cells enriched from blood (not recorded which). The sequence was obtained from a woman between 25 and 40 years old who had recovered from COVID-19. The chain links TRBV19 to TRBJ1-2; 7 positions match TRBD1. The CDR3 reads CASSIRGNYGYTF. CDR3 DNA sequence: TGTGCCAGTAGTATCAGGGGGAACTATGGCTACACCTTC. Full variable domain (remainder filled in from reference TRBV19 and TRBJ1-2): DGGITQSPKYLFRKEGQNVTLSCEQNLNHDAMYWYRQDPGQGLRLIYYSQIVNDFQKGDIAEGYSVSREKKESFPLTVTSAQKNPTAFYLCASSIRGNYGYTFGSGTRLTVV.